This TCR beta chain was sequenced in a study of blood T cell repertoires in COVID-19. Clones were read by immunoSEQ multiplex PCR, and TCRdb kept only the in-frame ones, dropping some. The sample records a few hundred thousand clones, 70% to 90% being singletons. The CDR3 contains 13 residues. V was clipped by 3 bases and J by 0 bases, with 5 bases between them. CDR1 is SNHLY, CDR2 FYNNEI, per germline. The receptor was isolated from a woman between 50 and 59 years old with acute or convalescent COVID-19. The sample consisted of peripheral blood. This chain joins TRBV2 and TRBJ1-1; the D is unclear. The CDR3: CASSDEVNTEAFF. As DNA, the CDR3 is TGTGCCAGCAGTGATGAGGTGAACACTGAAGCTTTCTTT.